These 20 T cell receptor beta chains share one sample of origin, sequenced in a study of shared clonotypes between healthy human individuals. Sequencing was performed with immunoSEQ multiplex PCR; in TCRdb, only in-frame clones are kept and a portion is missing. The sample lists about 2.4 million clones; approximately 94% were seen once. The sequencing sample was made of naive CD4+ T cells from PBMCs. Subset described: CD45RA+ positively selected. These receptors originate from a man younger than 30 in good health. Some clones in this sample may be carry-over from other donors' samples.

This rearrangement joins TRBV19 to TRBJ2-7; D possibly uses TRBD1 or TRBD2 (5 bases each). V was clipped by 10 bases and J by 1 base, with 20 bases between them. Germline assignment: CDR1 LNHDA and CDR2 SQIVND (reference sequence). The CDR3 contains 15 residues. This CDR3 is CAIAPGRRMSYEQYF. In DNA, the CDR3 is TGTGCCATCGCTCCGGGACGGAGGATGTCCTACGAGCAGTACTTC.

As to this clone: Other DNA sequences of this sample code for an identical CDR3. The V gene is TRBV28, the J gene TRBJ2-2; no firm D call. CDR3 size: 13 residues. Germline loops: CDR1 MDHEN, CDR2 SYDVKM. V was trimmed by 6 bases and J by 1 base, leaving 6 bases between them. DNA for the CDR3: TGTGCCAGCAGCCAGAGGAACACCGGGGAGCTGTTTTTT. It codes for CASSQRNTGELFF.

The CDR3 nucleotides are TGTGCCAGCAGTGAAGGGGAGGCTTCACCCCTCCACTTT. Protein sequence: CASSEGEASPLHF. V and J are TRBV6-1 and TRBJ1-6; D not certain. V dropped 1 base and J dropped 9 bases, with 7 bases sitting between them. CDR1 is MNHNS, CDR2 SASEGT, per germline. The CDR3 length is 13 residues.

The chain recombines TRBV29-1 with TRBJ1-4; D may be TRBD1 (5 bases). The CDR3 spans 13 residues. Germline-derived CDR1 and CDR2 are SQVTM and ANQGSEA. V was clipped by 0 bases and J by 14 bases, with 16 bases between them. In DNA, the CDR3 is TGCAGCGTTGAAGACCCTTATTTAGAGGGGCTGTTTTTT. Amino acid sequence: CSVEDPYLEGLFF. The full variable domain, rest sourced from reference TRBV29-1 and TRBJ1-4, is SAVISQKPSRDICQRGTSLTIQCQVDSQVTMMFWYRQQPGQSLTLIATANQGSEATYESGFVIDKFPISRPNLTFSTLTVSNMSPEDSSIYLCSVEDPYLEGLFFGSGTQLSVL.

This sequence joins TRBV5-1 and TRBJ2-5, with TRBD2 matching over 15 bases. Germline loops: CDR1 SGHRS, CDR2 YFSETQ. CDR3 length: 18 amino acids. Germline trimming cut 7 bases from V and 5 bases from J; bases unmatched to any gene: 15. CDR3 DNA sequence: TGCGCCAGCGGACGGGGGACTAGCGGGAGGTCAACAGGGGAGACCCAGTACTTC. Translation: CASGRGTSGRSTGETQYF.

Details on this clone: At the DNA level, this CDR3 is encoded by other sequences in the same sample as well. V usage is TRBV18 and J usage is TRBJ2-7; D not resolved. V lost 2 bases and J lost 3, with 5 bases in between. This CDR3 spans 12 amino acids. In germline, CDR1 is KGHSH, CDR2 LQKENI. The CDR3 sequence is CASSPGRYEQYF. CDR3 nucleotide sequence: TGTGCCAGCTCACCAGGCCGCTACGAGCAGTACTTC.

The chain couples TRBV2 to TRBJ2-1; 7 nucleotides align to TRBD1. Trimming cost V 7 bases and J 1 base; bases outside gene matches: 4. CDR3 length equals 14 residues. Looked up from germline, CDR1 is SNHLY and CDR2 is FYNNEI. CDR3 protein: CASIGTVSYNEQFF. The CDR3 region has the DNA TGTGCCAGCATTGGGACAGTTTCCTACAATGAGCAGTTCTTC.

The rearrangement joins TRBV7-9 to TRBJ2-1; D not resolved. The CDR3 sequence is 13 residues long. V lost 5 bases, J lost 7 bases, and 12 bases lay in between. Germline CDR1 SEHNR, CDR2 FQNEAQ (reference sequence). Here the CDR3 reads CASSGPGMNEQFF. CDR3 in DNA: TGTGCCAGCAGCGGTCCTGGGATGAATGAGCAGTTCTTC.

V and J are TRBV28 and TRBJ2-7; TRBD1 matches at 10 bases. This CDR3 has 14 amino acids. Per germline, CDR1 MDHEN and CDR2 SYDVKM. V lost 4 bases, J lost 6 bases, and 6 bases stayed unmatched. The CDR3 sequence is CASSSGTGALEQYF. The CDR3 DNA reads TGTGCCAGCAGTTCCGGGACAGGGGCTCTCGAGCAGTACTTC.

This rearrangement joins TRBV5-5 to TRBJ2-1; D remains unclear. The V end lost 4 bases, the J end lost 8 bases, and 10 bases lay between the germline ends. This CDR3 has 12 amino acids. Germline loops: CDR1 SGHKS, CDR2 YYEKEE (reference sequence). Here the CDR3 DNA reads TGTGCCAGCAGCCGGATTGGGTATGAGCAGTTCTTC. Translating gives CASSRIGYEQFF.

This sequence joins TRBV6-5 and TRBJ1-2; a weak D match, TRBD1 (5 bases). Germline CDR1 is MNHEY and CDR2 is SVGAGI. The germline V and J ends were trimmed by 2 bases and 7 bases, with 8 bases remaining between them. CDR3 size: 12 residues. Here the CDR3 reads CASSYGTSGYTF. The CDR3 coding sequence is TGTGCCAGCAGTTACGGGACGTCTGGCTACACCTTC.

The chain uses TRBV4-2 and TRBJ1-1, with TRBD1 identical over 8 bases. The ends lost 5 bases at V and 4 bases at J; junction bases unmatched: 6. The CDR3 totals 14 residues. CDR1 is LGHNA and CDR2 is YNFKEQ in the germline V gene. The CDR3 spells CASSAQGAITEAFF. For the CDR3, the DNA is TGTGCCAGCAGCGCCCAGGGGGCCATCACTGAAGCTTTCTTT.

V is TRBV7-9 and J is TRBJ1-4; 8 positions match TRBD1. Germline values: CDR1 SEHNR, CDR2 FQNEAQ (reference sequence). J lost 5 bases, V lost 5 bases, and 4 bases had no gene match. The CDR3 has 14 amino acids. CDR3 sequence: CASSDRGGNEKLFF. The CDR3 region has the DNA TGTGCCAGCAGCGACAGGGGTGGGAATGAAAAACTGTTTTTT. The whole variable domain, filled in from reference TRBV7-9 and TRBJ1-4, reads DTGVSQNPRHKITKRGQNVTFRCDPISEHNRLYWYRQTLGQGPEFLTYFQNEAQLEKSRLLSDRFSAERPKGSFSTLEIQRTEQGDSAMYLCASSDRGGNEKLFFGSGTQLSVL.

The V gene is TRBV5-1, the J gene TRBJ1-6, with D unresolved. This CDR3 is built from 13 residues. V dropped 2 bases and J dropped 10 bases, with 10 bases sitting between them. Germline-derived CDR1 and CDR2 are SGHRS and YFSETQ. The DNA for the CDR3 is TGCGCCAGCAGCTTTGGAGGACGCTCACCCCTCCACTTT. Translating it yields CASSFGGRSPLHF.

This chain connects TRBV28 to TRBJ1-1, with D maybe TRBD1 (5 bases). The CDR3 contains 14 residues. The germline gives CDR1 MDHEN, CDR2 SYDVKM. V dropped 3 bases and J dropped 6 bases, with 14 bases sitting between them. CDR3: CASSFGASKAEAFF. The CDR3 DNA reads as TGTGCCAGCAGTTTCGGGGCCTCCAAAGCTGAAGCTTTCTTT.

The chain uses TRBV19 and TRBJ2-1, with a tentative D call TRBD1 (6 bases). Between the trimmed V and J ends, which lost 5 bases and 4 bases, there was a span of 12 bases. The CDR3 length is 14 residues. CDR1 LNHDA and CDR2 SQIVND come from the germline V gene (reference sequence). The CDR3 is CASSGRGLYNEQFF. The CDR3 nucleotides read TGTGCCAGTAGTGGCAGGGGATTGTACAATGAGCAGTTCTTC.

The chain employs TRBV9 and TRBJ2-3; no firm D call. Trimming shortened V by 4 bases and J by 6 bases, and 15 bases separated the two germline ends. The CDR3 totals 14 residues. Germline loops: CDR1 SGDLS, CDR2 YYNGEE. This CDR3 reads CASSLRSTPDTQYF. The CDR3 DNA sequence: TGTGCCAGCAGCCTTAGATCCACCCCCGATACGCAGTATTTT.

The chain couples TRBV6-1 to TRBJ2-1; a weak D match, TRBD1 (5 bases). The CDR3 sequence is 13 residues long. The V end lost 9 bases, the J end lost 9 bases, and 18 bases lay between the germline ends. Germline V gene lookup returns CDR1 MNHNS and CDR2 SASEGT. The CDR3 DNA reads as TGTGCCAGTCAGGTTCCTGAAACAGGTGAGCAGTTCTTC. It specifies CASQVPETGEQFF.

The chain has TRBV6-1 and TRBJ2-3; D ambiguous. Trimming cost V 11 bases and J 1 base, with 13 bases left between them. Germline CDR1 and CDR2: MNHNS and SASEGT. The CDR3 spans 13 residues. In nucleotides, the CDR3 is TGTGCCTCGGAAAGGGTAGGCACAGATACGCAGTATTTT. Protein: CASERVGTDTQYF.

The gene calls are TRBV30 and TRBJ2-7; the D is unclear. V lost 1 base to trimming and J lost 1 base, with 8 bases between them. CDR1 and CDR2 (germline): GTSNPN, SVGIG (reference sequence). CDR3 length: 13 residues. CDR3 sequence: CAWSAYGSYEQYF. CDR3 coding DNA: TGTGCCTGGAGTGCCTATGGATCCTACGAGCAGTACTTC.